A single sample is the source of the 5 T cell receptor beta chains below, sequenced in a study of T cell responses to AZD1222 COVID-19 vaccine. The table came from immunoSEQ multiplex PCR; TCRdb's copy has only in-frame clones and leaves some out. Of about 120,000 clones in the sample, around 92% were seen once. Sequenced material: peripheral blood, taken on day 0 of AZD1222 vaccination. All receptors derive from an adult in good health.

CDR3 sequence (DNA): TGTGCCAGCAGCGTAGAAGGCGGTGGAGAGACCCAGTACTTC. It translates to CASSVEGGGETQYF. The V call is TRBV9, the J call TRBJ2-5; D is undetermined. In germline, CDR1 is SGDLS, CDR2 YYNGEE. The V gene lost 0 bases and the J gene lost 4 bases, with 10 bases spanning the gap. The CDR3 length is 14 residues. The entire variable domain, with the rest obtained from reference TRBV9 and TRBJ2-5, is as follows: DSGVTQTPKHLITATGQRVTLRCSPRSGDLSVYWYQQSLDQGLQFLIQYYNGEERAKGNILERFSAQQFPDLHSELNLSSLELGDSALYFCASSVEGGGETQYFGPGTRLLVL.

The rearrangement links TRBV7-9 to TRBJ2-7; D is uncertain. Trimming shortened V by 2 bases and J by 0 bases, and 8 bases separated the two germline ends. Germline loops: CDR1 SEHNR, CDR2 FQNEAQ (reference sequence). The CDR3 spans 14 residues. The CDR3 sequence: CASSLIGGSYEQYF. The CDR3 DNA reads as TGTGCCAGCAGCTTAATCGGCGGCTCCTACGAGCAGTACTTC.

The rearrangement joins TRBV7-9 to TRBJ2-5; TRBD2 aligns across 13 bases. CDR3 length equals 15 residues. The ends lost 1 base at V and 5 bases at J; junction bases unmatched: 1. Germline V gene data show CDR1 as SEHNR and CDR2 as FQNEAQ (reference sequence). The CDR3 nucleotides are TGTGCCAGCAGCTTAGGACTAGCGGGGGGTGAGACCCAGTACTTC. The encoded protein is CASSLGLAGGETQYF.

This chain connects TRBV6-5 to TRBJ1-2; D not certain. Germline-derived CDR1 and CDR2 are MNHEY and SVGAGI. With 0 bases removed from V and 8 bases from J, the gap between germline ends came to 13 bases. This CDR3 has 14 residues. The DNA for the CDR3 is TGTGCCAGCAGTTACTCAGGGCCCGCGGGAGGCTACACCTTC. It yields the protein CASSYSGPAGGYTF.

This clone came up a few times. The chain couples TRBV5-1 to TRBJ2-7, with a possible D match to TRBD2 (6 bases). Per the germline V gene, CDR1 is SGHRS and CDR2 is YFSETQ. Trimming stripped 4 bases from V and 6 bases from J, with 14 bases between. This CDR3 comprises 13 residues. In DNA, the CDR3 is TGCGCCAGCAGCCCCGCTGGCGGGACCGAGCAGTACTTC. Translated, it gives CASSPAGGTEQYF.